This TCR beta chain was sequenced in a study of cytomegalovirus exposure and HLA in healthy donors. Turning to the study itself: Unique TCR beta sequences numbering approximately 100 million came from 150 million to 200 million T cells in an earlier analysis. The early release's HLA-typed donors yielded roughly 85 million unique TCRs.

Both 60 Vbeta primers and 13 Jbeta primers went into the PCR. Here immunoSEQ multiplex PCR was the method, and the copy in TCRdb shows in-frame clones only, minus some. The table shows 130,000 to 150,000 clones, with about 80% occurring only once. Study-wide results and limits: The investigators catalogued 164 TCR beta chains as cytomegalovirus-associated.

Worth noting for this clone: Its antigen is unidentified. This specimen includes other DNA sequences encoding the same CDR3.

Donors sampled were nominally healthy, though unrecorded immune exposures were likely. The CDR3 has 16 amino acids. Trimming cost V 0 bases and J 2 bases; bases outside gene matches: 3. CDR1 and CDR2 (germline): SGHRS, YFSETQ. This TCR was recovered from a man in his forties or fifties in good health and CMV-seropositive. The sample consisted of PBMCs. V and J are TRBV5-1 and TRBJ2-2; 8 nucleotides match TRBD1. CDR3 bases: TGCGCCAGCAGCTTGGCCGGGACAGGTAACACCGGGGAGCTGTTTTTT. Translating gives CASSLAGTGNTGELFF.